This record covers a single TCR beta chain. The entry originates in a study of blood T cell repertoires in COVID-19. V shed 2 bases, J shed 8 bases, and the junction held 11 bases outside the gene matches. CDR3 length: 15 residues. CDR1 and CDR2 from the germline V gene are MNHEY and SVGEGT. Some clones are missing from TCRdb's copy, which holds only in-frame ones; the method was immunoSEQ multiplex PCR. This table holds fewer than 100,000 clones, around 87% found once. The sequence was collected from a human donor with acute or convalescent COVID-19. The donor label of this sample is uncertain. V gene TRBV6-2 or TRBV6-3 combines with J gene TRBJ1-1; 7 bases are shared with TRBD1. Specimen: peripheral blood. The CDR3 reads CASSYASTGLGEAFF. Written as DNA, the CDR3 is TGTGCCAGCAGTTACGCCTCGACAGGGCTAGGGGAAGCTTTCTTT.